This T cell receptor (beta chain) was captured in a study of somatic mutations in cytotoxic T cells in rheumatoid arthritis. Study details: Blood samples of 25 to 35 ml were drawn from patients (in EDTA) right after diagnosis and before any treatment. Nearly 100% purity was obtained when some V beta antibody-stained T-cell populations were flow-sorted; these included V beta1+ cells sequenced for TCRB.

Whole-study findings and limits: Rheumatoid arthritis patients, but not healthy controls, exhibited increasing CD8+ clonality with age.

Assay: immunoSEQ multiplex PCR; the TCRdb copy retains only in-frame clones and omits some. The table records 9,000 or so clones, roughly 79% of them present only once. The CDR3 totals 12 residues. V dropped 9 bases and J dropped 5 bases, with 13 bases sitting between them. Germline-derived CDR1 and CDR2 are SNHLY and FYNNEI. Regarding this clone: What it binds is not known.

V gene TRBV2 combines with J gene TRBJ1-1; D is possibly TRBD1 (5 bases). This receptor was obtained from an adult with rheumatoid arthritis. Specimen: CD8+ T cells sorted from blood. The CDR3 bases are TGTGCCAGTAGTAGGGGTGGGACTGAAGCTTTCTTT. Translated: CASSRGGTEAFF. Full variable domain (rest looked up from reference TRBV2 and TRBJ1-1): EPEVTQTPSHQVTQMGQEVILRCVPISNHLYFYWYRQILGQKVEFLVSFYNNEISEKSEIFDDQFSVERPDGSNFTLKIRSTKLEDSAMYFCASSRGGTEAFFGQGTRLTVV.